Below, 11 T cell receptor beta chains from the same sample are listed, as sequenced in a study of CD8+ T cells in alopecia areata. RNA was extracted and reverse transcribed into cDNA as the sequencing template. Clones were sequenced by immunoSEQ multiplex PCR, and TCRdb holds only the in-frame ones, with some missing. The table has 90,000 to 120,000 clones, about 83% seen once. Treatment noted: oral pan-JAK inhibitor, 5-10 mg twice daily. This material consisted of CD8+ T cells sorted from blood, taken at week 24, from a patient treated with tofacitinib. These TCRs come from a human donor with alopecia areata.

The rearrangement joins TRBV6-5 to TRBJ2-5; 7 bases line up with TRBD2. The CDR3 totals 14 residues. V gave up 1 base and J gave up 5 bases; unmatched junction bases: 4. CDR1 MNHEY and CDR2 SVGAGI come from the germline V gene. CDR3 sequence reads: CASSYLAGEETQYF. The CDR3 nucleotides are TGTGCCAGCAGTTACTTGGCGGGGGAGGAGACCCAGTACTTC.

CDR3 protein: CASSGGTVNTGELFF. The CDR3 DNA reads as TGCGCCAGCAGCGGTGGTACGGTTAACACCGGGGAGCTGTTTTTT. V and J are TRBV5-1 and TRBJ2-2; no clear D gene. The CDR3 is 15 amino acids. Trimming shortened V by 4 bases and J by 2 bases, and 12 bases separated the two germline ends. In germline, CDR1 is SGHRS, CDR2 YFSETQ.

The CDR3 is CASSPQGNSYEQYF. CDR3 sequence (DNA): TGTGCCAGTAGTCCCCAGGGAAACTCCTACGAGCAGTACTTC. The rearrangement joins TRBV19 to TRBJ2-7; tentative D call: TRBD1 (5 bases). The V and J ends lost 5 bases and 0 bases respectively, with 11 bases between them. Germline assignment: CDR1 LNHDA and CDR2 SQIVND (reference sequence). The CDR3 runs 14 residues. Filled out from reference TRBV19 and TRBJ2-7, the complete variable domain reads DGGITQSPKYLFRKEGQNVTLSCEQNLNHDAMYWYRQDPGQGLRLIYYSQIVNDFQKGDIAEGYSVSREKKESFPLTVTSAQKNPTAFYLCASSPQGNSYEQYFGPGTRLTVT.

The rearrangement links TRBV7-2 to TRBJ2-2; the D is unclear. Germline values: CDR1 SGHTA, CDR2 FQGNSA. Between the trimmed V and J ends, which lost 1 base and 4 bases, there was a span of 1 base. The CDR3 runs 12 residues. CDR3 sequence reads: CASSLGTGELFF. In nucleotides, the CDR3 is TGTGCCAGCAGCTTAGGCACCGGGGAGCTGTTTTTT.

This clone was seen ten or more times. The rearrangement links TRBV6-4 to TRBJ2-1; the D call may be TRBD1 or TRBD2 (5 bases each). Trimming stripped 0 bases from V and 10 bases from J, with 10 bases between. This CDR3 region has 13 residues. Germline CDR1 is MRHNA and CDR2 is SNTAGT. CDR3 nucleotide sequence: TGTGCCAGCAGTGACTCGGGGGAAAGCGAGCAGTTCTTC. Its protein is CASSDSGESEQFF.

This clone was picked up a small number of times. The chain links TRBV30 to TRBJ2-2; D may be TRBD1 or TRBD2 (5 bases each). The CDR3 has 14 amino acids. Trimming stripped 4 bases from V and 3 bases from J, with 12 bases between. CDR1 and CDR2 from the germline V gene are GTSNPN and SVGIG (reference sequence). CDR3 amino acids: CAWTGPQHTGELFF. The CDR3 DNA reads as TGTGCCTGGACGGGGCCGCAACACACCGGGGAGCTGTTTTTT. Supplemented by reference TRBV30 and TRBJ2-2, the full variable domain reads SQTIHQWPATLVQPVGSPLSLECTVEGTSNPNLYWYRQAAGRGLQLLFYSVGIGQISSEVPQNLSASRPQDRQFILSSKKLLLSDSGFYLCAWTGPQHTGELFFGEGSRLTVL.

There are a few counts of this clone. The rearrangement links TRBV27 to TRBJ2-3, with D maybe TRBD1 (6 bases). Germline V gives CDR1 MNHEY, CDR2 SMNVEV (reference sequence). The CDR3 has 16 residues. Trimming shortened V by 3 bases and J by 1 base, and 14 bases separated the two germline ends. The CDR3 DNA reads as TGTGCCAGCAGTTTTGGTCGGACAGATCGCACAGATACGCAGTATTTT. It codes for CASSFGRTDRTDTQYF.

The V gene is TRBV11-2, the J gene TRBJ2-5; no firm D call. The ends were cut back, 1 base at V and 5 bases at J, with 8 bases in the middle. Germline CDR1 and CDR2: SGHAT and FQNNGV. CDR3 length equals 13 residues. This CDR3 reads CASSLVARETQYF. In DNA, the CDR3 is TGTGCCAGCAGCTTAGTAGCTCGCGAGACCCAGTACTTC.

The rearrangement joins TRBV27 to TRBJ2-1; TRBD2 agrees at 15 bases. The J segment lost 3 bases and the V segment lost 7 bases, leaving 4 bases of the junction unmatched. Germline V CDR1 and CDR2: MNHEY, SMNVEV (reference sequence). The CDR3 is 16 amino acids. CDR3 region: CASTSGLAGGYNEQFF. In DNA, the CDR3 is TGTGCCAGCACCTCGGGACTAGCGGGGGGCTACAATGAGCAGTTCTTC.

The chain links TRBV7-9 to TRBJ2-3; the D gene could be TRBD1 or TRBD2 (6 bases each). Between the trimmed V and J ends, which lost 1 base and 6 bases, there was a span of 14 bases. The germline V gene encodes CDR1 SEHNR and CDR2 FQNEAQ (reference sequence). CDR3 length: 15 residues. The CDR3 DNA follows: TGTGCCAGCAGCTTAGTACAGGGAGGACCGGATACGCAGTATTTT. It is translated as CASSLVQGGPDTQYF.

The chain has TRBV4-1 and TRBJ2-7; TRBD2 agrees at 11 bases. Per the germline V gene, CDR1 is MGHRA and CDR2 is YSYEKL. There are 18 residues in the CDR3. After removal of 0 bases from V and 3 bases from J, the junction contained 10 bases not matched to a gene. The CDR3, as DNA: TGCGCCAGCAGCCAAGAACCGTTAGCGGGGGGGCCAGTCTACGAGCAGTACTTC. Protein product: CASSQEPLAGGPVYEQYF.